The clone carrying this T cell receptor (beta chain) was seen only a few times. Its antigen is not identified. Each CDR3 protein is one row after TCRdb ran MiXCR on the 5' RACE reads. The sample lists 500,000 to 650,000 distinct CDR3 sequences, approximately 12% occurring once. The junction had 4 bases not matched to a gene; V was cut back by 2 bases and J by 6 bases. CDR3 length: 14 residues. Germline CDR1 and CDR2: MDHEN and SYDVKM. These data belong to a study of T cells after yellow fever vaccination. Findings and limits, study-wide: Reappearing after the booster were most of the clones from primary vaccination (about 96% CD4, 88% CD8).

The chain joins TRBV28 to TRBJ2-1; 7 bases align to TRBD1. This receptor was identified in a young man who received the YFV17D yellow fever vaccine. The sequenced sample was PBMCs, obtained on the day of the yellow fever booster vaccination. In DNA form, the CDR3 reads TGTGCCAGCAGTTTAGACAGGGTAATCAATGAGCAGTTCTTC. It encodes CASSLDRVINEQFF.